Sequencing of this T cell receptor (beta chain) was carried out in a study of T-cell reconstitution after alpha-beta-depleted transplantation in children. There are a few counts of this clonotype. Antigen unknown. Unique molecular identifiers featured in how the TCRbeta library was prepared. TCRdb analysed the PCR reads with MiXCR anew, one entry per CDR3 protein. Of roughly 50,000 distinct CDR3 sequences in the sample, approximately 43% were seen once. Germline assignment: CDR1 SGDLS and CDR2 YYNGEE. This CDR3 is 15 amino acids long. The V and J ends lost 0 bases and 7 bases, in that order; junction bases with no gene match: 5. Study findings and constraints: Several hundred expanded graft clones reportedly supplied alpha-beta T cells about two months after transplant. Newly made T cells mostly supplied T-cell counts and diversity one year after transplant.

The clonotype originates from a male patient aged 10 to 17 who had a stem cell transplant for acute lymphoblastic leukemia, so the T cells may come from the graft donor. This sequence joins TRBV9 and TRBJ2-1, with TRBD2 matching over 9 bases. The material was PBMCs, mostly from graft donor cells, obtained 360 days after TCRalphabeta/CD19-depleted stem cell transplant. CDR3 coding DNA: TGTGCCAGCAGCGTAGGTAGCGGGAGAACGAATGAGCAGTTCTTC. This codes for CASSVGSGRTNEQFF.